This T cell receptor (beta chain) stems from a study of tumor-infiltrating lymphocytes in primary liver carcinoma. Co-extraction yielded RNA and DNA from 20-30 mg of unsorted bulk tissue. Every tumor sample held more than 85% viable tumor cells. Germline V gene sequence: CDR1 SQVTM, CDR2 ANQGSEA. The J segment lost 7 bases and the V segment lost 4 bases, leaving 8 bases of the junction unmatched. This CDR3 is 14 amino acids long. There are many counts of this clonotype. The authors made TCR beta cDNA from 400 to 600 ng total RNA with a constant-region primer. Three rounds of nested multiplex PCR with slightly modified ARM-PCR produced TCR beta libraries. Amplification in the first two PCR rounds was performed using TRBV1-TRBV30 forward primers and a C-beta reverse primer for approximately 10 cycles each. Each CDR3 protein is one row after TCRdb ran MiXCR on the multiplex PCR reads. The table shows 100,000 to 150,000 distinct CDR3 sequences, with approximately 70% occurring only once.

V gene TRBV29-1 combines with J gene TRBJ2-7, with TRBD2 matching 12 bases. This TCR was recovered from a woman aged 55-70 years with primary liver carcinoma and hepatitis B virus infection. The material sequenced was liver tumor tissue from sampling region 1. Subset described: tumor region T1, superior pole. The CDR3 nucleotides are TGCAGCGTTGGGGGGGGACTAGCGGGTCGGGAGCAGTACTTC. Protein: CSVGGGLAGREQYF.